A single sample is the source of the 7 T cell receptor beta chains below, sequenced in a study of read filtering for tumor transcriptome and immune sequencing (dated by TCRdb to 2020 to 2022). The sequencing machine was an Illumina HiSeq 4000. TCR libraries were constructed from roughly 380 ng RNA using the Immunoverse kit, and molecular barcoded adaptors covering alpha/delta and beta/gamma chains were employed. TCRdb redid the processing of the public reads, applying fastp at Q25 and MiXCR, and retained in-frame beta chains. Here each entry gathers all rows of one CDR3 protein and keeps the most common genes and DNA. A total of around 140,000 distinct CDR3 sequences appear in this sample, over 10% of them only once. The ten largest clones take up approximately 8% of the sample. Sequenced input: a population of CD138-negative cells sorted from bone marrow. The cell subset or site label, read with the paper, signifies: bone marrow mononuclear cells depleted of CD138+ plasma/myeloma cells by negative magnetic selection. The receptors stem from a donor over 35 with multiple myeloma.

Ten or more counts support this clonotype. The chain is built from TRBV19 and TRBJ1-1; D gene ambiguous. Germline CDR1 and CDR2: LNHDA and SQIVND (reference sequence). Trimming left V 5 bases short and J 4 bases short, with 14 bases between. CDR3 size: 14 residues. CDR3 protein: CASSFAATGTEAFF. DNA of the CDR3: TGTGCCAGTAGTTTCGCAGCGACCGGCACTGAAGCTTTCTTT.

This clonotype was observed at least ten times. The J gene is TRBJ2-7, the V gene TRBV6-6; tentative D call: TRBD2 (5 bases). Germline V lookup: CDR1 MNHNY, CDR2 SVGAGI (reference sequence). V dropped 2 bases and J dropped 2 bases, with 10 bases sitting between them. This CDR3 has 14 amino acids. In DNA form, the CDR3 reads TGTGCCAGCAGTTACGCGGGTAGCACCTACGAGCAGTACTTC. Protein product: CASSYAGSTYEQYF.

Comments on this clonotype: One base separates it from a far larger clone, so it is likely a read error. This CDR3 reads CASSSGGRAENGQFF. The CDR3 nucleotides are TGTGCCAGCAGTTCGGGCGGGAGGGCCGAGAATGGGCAGTTCTTC. The rearrangement uses TRBV6-1 and TRBJ2-1, with 9 positions matching TRBD2. The germline V gene has CDR1 MNHNS and CDR2 SASEGT. This CDR3 region has 15 residues.

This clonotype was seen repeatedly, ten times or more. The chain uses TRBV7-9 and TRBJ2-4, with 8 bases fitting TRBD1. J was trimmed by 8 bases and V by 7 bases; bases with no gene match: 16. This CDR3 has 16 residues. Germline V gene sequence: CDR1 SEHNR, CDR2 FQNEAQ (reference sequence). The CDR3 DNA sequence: TGTGCCAGCACCACTACGGACGCGGGGACAGGAGACATTCAGTACTTC. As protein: CASTTTDAGTGDIQYF.

The CDR3, as DNA: TGCAGTGCTAGAGCCGGCAGGGCCCAAGAGACCCAGTACTTC. This translates into CSARAGRAQETQYF. J is TRBJ2-5 and V is TRBV20-1, with D perhaps matching TRBD1 (5 bases). The CDR3 length is 14 residues. Trimming cost V 1 base and J 1 base, with 10 bases left between them. Germline values: CDR1 DFQATT, CDR2 SNEGSKA (reference sequence).

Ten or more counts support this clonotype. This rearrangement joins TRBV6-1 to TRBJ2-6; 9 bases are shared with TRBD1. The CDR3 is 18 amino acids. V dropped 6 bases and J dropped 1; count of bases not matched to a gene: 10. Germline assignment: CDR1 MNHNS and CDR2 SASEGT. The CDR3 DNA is TGTGCCAGCAGCCCCAGATGGACAGGGGATTCTGGGGCCAACGTCCTGACTTTC. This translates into CASSPRWTGDSGANVLTF.

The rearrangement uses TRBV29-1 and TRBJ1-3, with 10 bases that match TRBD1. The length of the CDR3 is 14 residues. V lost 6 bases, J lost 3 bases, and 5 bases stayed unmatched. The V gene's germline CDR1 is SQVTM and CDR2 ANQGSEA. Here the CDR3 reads CSVVGQGNGNTIYF. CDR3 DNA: TGCAGCGTCGTGGGACAGGGGAATGGAAACACCATATATTTT.